These 30 T cell receptor beta chains came from one sample sequenced in a study of regulatory T cells in long-lasting Graves disease. For TCR beta, libraries came from iRepertoire HTBI primers and Arm-PCR of CDR3 regions. TCRdb reprocessed the multiplex PCR reads via MiXCR and lists one record per CDR3 protein. The sample has under 250,000 distinct CDR3 sequences, around 20% seen once. The time point: newly diagnosed GD, antithyroid drugs for less than 3 months. The TCR library was made from RNA extracted from PBMCs. The sample here was peripheral blood mononuclear cells (PBMCs), taken at new diagnosis, from a patient treated with antithyroid drugs. Source of these receptors: a female donor with Graves disease.

The sample holds many counts of this clonotype. V gene TRBV11-2 combines with J gene TRBJ2-3; D perhaps matches TRBD1 (6 bases). Germline V gene sequence: CDR1 SGHAT, CDR2 FQNNGV. This CDR3 is built from 15 residues. Trimming shortened V by 5 bases and J by 4 bases, and 16 bases separated the two germline ends. The CDR3 region is CASSAIQGRADTQYF. The CDR3 coding sequence is TGTGCCAGCAGCGCCATACAGGGTAGGGCAGATACGCAGTATTTT.

Regarding this clonotype: A far larger clone is only one base removed, so a read error is likely. The CDR3 DNA follows: TGCAGTGCTAGAGCCGCCAACAGGGTAGATTGGGCTAATGAGCAGTACTTC. Translated: CSARAANRVDWANEQYF. The V gene is TRBV20-1, the J gene TRBJ2-5; weak D call: TRBD1 (6 bases). CDR3 length: 17 residues. With 1 base removed from V and 11 bases from J, the gap between germline ends came to 29 bases. Germline V gene lookup returns CDR1 DFQATT and CDR2 SNEGSKA (reference sequence).

Ten or more counts support this clonotype. The gene calls are TRBV7-2 and TRBJ1-1; D gene ambiguous. The V end was cut by 5 bases, the J end by 4 bases, with 14 bases between. CDR3 length: 14 amino acids. From germline, CDR1 is SGHTA and CDR2 FQGNSA. Here the CDR3 reads CASSNLGQTTEAFF. CDR3 nucleotides: TGTGCCAGCAGCAATCTCGGTCAGACCACTGAAGCTTTCTTT.

This clonotype was observed many times. The chain uses TRBV18 and TRBJ2-1; no clear D. The CDR3 extends over 15 amino acids. Germline V gene data show CDR1 as KGHSH and CDR2 as LQKENI. V gave up 2 bases and J gave up 6 bases, with 14 bases separating them. The CDR3 DNA reads TGTGCCAGCTCACCAAAAGGCGGCCTTGGCAATGAGCAGTTCTTC. It specifies CASSPKGGLGNEQFF.

This clonotype was observed at least ten times. The V gene is TRBV7-2, the J gene TRBJ2-1; 12 positions agree with TRBD2. After removal of 1 base from V and 6 bases from J, the junction contained 10 bases not matched to a gene. The CDR3 covers 18 residues. Germline-derived CDR1 and CDR2 are SGHTA and FQGNSA. CDR3 sequence reads: CASSLGTRLAGGPNEQFF. Here the CDR3 DNA reads TGTGCCAGCAGCTTAGGAACCAGGCTAGCGGGGGGGCCCAATGAGCAGTTCTTC.

V gene TRBV2 combines with J gene TRBJ2-1; 9 bases are shared with TRBD1. The CDR3 consists of 18 residues. V lost 3 bases, J lost 7 bases, and 16 bases stayed unmatched. Germline assignment: CDR1 SNHLY and CDR2 FYNNEI. The CDR3 is CASSDTGGGLVSLNEQFF. CDR3 DNA: TGTGCCAGCAGTGACACAGGGGGCGGACTAGTTAGCCTTAATGAGCAGTTCTTC.

This clonotype was seen at least ten times. V is TRBV28 and J is TRBJ2-7; TRBD1 is a possible D gene (6 bases). The CDR3 is made up of 11 amino acids. Germline V gene sequence: CDR1 MDHEN, CDR2 SYDVKM. The V end was cut by 9 bases, the J end by 6 bases, with 12 bases between. CDR3 sequence reads: CASKQGIEQYF. CDR3 in DNA: TGTGCCAGTAAGCAGGGGATCGAGCAGTACTTC.

This clonotype came up many times. The gene calls are TRBV6-1 and TRBJ1-4; 9 positions match TRBD1. Germline trimming cut 6 bases from V and 5 bases from J; bases unmatched to any gene: 4. CDR3 size: 14 residues. The germline V gene has CDR1 MNHNS and CDR2 SASEGT. DNA of the CDR3: TGTGCCAGCAGCTCACAGGGGGCGAATGAAAAACTGTTTTTT. Translated: CASSSQGANEKLFF.

In this sample, this clonotype turned up many times. The chain recombines TRBV9 with TRBJ1-6; D remains ambiguous. Looked up from germline, CDR1 is SGDLS and CDR2 is YYNGEE. Trimming took 3 bases from V and 6 from J, leaving 13 bases between them. The CDR3 runs 15 residues. CDR3 in amino acids: CASSEGPEGNSPLHF. The DNA for the CDR3 is TGTGCCAGCAGCGAGGGTCCTGAGGGTAATTCACCCCTCCACTTT.

The chain couples TRBV12-3 or TRBV12-4 to TRBJ2-2; TRBD2 agrees at 7 bases. CDR3 length equals 17 residues. The ends lost 1 base at V and 0 bases at J; junction bases unmatched: 5. CDR3 sequence reads: CASSLDLAAANTGELFF. CDR3 in DNA: TGTGCCAGCAGTTTAGACCTAGCGGCAGCGAACACCGGGGAGCTGTTTTTT.

This clonotype showed up many times. This chain links TRBV7-3 with TRBJ2-1, with D possibly TRBD1 on 6 matching bases. V dropped 0 bases and J dropped 11 bases, with 11 bases sitting between them. The CDR3 has 13 amino acids. Germline CDR1 reads SGHTA; CDR2 reads FQGTGA. DNA of the CDR3: TGTGCCAGCAGCTTAACGGGGACAAAGAAGCAGTTCTTC. As protein: CASSLTGTKKQFF.

About this clonotype itself: This may be a read error, as it is one base from a much larger clone. The chain combines TRBV2 with TRBJ2-1; 11 bases fit TRBD2. Germline-derived CDR1 and CDR2 are SNHLY and FYNNEI. The CDR3 contains 16 residues. This CDR3 reads CAISDMASGRRNKQFF. The CDR3 DNA is TGTGCCATCAGTGATATGGCTAGCGGGAGGAGGAATAAGCAGTTCTTC.

Comments on this clonotype: One end of the junction is discordant with germline, which a read error may explain. V is TRBV2 and J is TRBJ1-3; D unresolved. Looked up from germline, CDR1 is SNHLY and CDR2 is FYNNEI. The CDR3 totals 13 residues. CDR3 region: CASSSYSGTTIYF. The DNA of the CDR3 is TGTGCCAGCAGCTCCTACTCTGGAACCACCATATATTTT.

The genes are TRBV29-1 and TRBJ2-1, with 10 bases lining up with TRBD2. The CDR3 contains 14 residues. Germline lookup yields CDR1 SQVTM and CDR2 ANQGSEA. The V and J ends lost 4 bases and 1 base, in that order; junction bases with no gene match: 1. The CDR3 loop reads CSVGTSGSYNEQFF. The CDR3 DNA follows: TGCAGCGTTGGGACTAGCGGTTCCTACAATGAGCAGTTCTTC.

Only a few counts were recorded for this clonotype. The chain employs TRBV4-3 and TRBJ2-3, with 7 bases aligning to TRBD2. V was clipped by 2 bases and J by 0 bases; unmatched bases: 11. Germline V gene data show CDR1 as LGHNA and CDR2 as YSLEER. The CDR3 consists of 18 residues. CDR3 DNA sequence: TGCGCCAGCAGCCAAACCTTCGCAGGCGGGGGAAGCACAGATACGCAGTATTTT. Amino acid sequence: CASSQTFAGGGSTDTQYF.

This rearrangement joins TRBV11-1 to TRBJ2-5, with a tentative D call TRBD2 (6 bases). The germline V gene has CDR1 SGHAT and CDR2 FQDESV (reference sequence). The V end lost 3 bases, the J end lost 5 bases, and 16 bases lay between the germline ends. This CDR3 is built from 15 residues. CDR3 DNA: TGTGCCAGCAGCTTTGGAGATGGCGGGACTGAGACCCAGTACTTC. This sequence encodes CASSFGDGGTETQYF.

As for this clonotype: Possible read error: a much larger clone is one base away. The V call is TRBV6-2 or TRBV6-3, the J call TRBJ2-7, with D perhaps matching TRBD1 (6 bases). The CDR3 consists of 14 residues. V gave up 6 bases and J gave up 6 bases, with 18 bases separating them. Germline lookup yields CDR1 MNHEY and CDR2 SVGEGT. This chain's CDR3 is CASSLQGMSREQYF. The CDR3 coding sequence is TGTGCCAGCAGCCTTCAGGGGATGAGCCGCGAGCAGTACTTC.

The chain recombines TRBV28 with TRBJ1-1; D perhaps matches TRBD1 (5 bases). Germline V CDR1 and CDR2: MDHEN, SYDVKM. The ends were cut back, 4 bases at V and 4 bases at J, with 16 bases in the middle. This CDR3 is 15 amino acids long. CDR3 coding DNA: TGTGCCAGCAGTTCCCTCGGGGGAGGTGGCACTGAAGCTTTCTTT. Translated, it gives CASSSLGGGGTEAFF.

This clonotype was seen repeatedly, ten times or more. This chain connects TRBV18 to TRBJ1-1; D gene uncertain. V was shortened by 3 bases and J by 4 bases, with 15 bases between the two germline ends. The germline CDR1 and CDR2 sequences are KGHSH and LQKENI. There are 15 residues in the CDR3. CDR3 sequence: CASSPENGRGTEAFF. The CDR3 nucleotides are TGTGCCAGCTCACCCGAGAACGGAAGAGGCACTGAAGCTTTCTTT.

This clonotype was counted many times. V and J are TRBV7-8 and TRBJ2-7; the match to TRBD2 covers 12 bases. This CDR3 has 15 amino acids. Germline V gene sequence: CDR1 SGHVS, CDR2 FQNEAQ. The trim removed 1 base at V and 7 bases at J, leaving 5 bases unmatched. CDR3 DNA: TGTGCCAGCAGCTTAGGGACTAGCGGGATTGGGGAGCAGTACTTC. Its translation is CASSLGTSGIGEQYF.

As to this clonotype: A far larger clone differs by one base, so this is likely a read error. It is unclear where the CDR3 begins or ends on the DNA, so no DNA is shown, and the CDR3 is as TCRdb lists it. The rearrangement uses TRBV2 and TRBJ1-1; the table calls TRBD1, which could not be checked here. Germline V gene sequence: CDR1 SNHLY, CDR2 FYNNEI. The CDR3 adds up to 15 amino acids, both ends counted. This CDR3 reads CASSWARGTNTEALF.

This clonotype was recorded at least ten times. The gene calls are TRBV7-2 and TRBJ2-3; TRBD2 matches at 12 bases. Germline lookup yields CDR1 SGHTA and CDR2 FQGNSA. V gave up 10 bases and J gave up 2 bases; unmatched junction bases: 4. The CDR3 runs 14 residues. CDR3 DNA sequence: TGTGCCACCGGACTAGCGGGAAACACAGATACGCAGTATTTT. It codes for CATGLAGNTDTQYF.

This chain uses TRBV11-1 with TRBJ2-1; tentatively, D is TRBD1 (6 bases). The CDR3 runs 14 residues. Germline-derived CDR1 and CDR2 are SGHAT and FQDESV (reference sequence). The germline V and J ends were trimmed by 6 bases and 10 bases, with 19 bases remaining between them. The chain's CDR3 is CASSHTGKPYEQFF. DNA for the CDR3: TGTGCCAGCAGTCATACAGGGAAGCCCTACGAGCAGTTCTTC.

This clonotype showed up many times. The chain employs TRBV6-1 and TRBJ2-2; D may be TRBD2 (5 bases). The CDR3 has 17 residues. The ends were cut back, 6 bases at V and 6 bases at J, with 23 bases in the middle. Germline V gives CDR1 MNHNS, CDR2 SASEGT. The CDR3 nucleotides are TGTGCCAGCAGCCCAAGCGGTCATCGGGGAGTCGCCGGGGAGCTGTTTTTT. This gives the protein CASSPSGHRGVAGELFF.

This clonotype was observed at least ten times. V and J are TRBV9 and TRBJ2-1, with TRBD2 matching 11 bases. Germline V gives CDR1 SGDLS, CDR2 YYNGEE. The CDR3 loop spans 17 amino acids. Unmatched junction bases numbered 3, after V lost 1 base and J lost 0 bases. The CDR3 region has the DNA TGTGCCAGCAGCGTACTAGCGGGGGGCATCTCCTACAATGAGCAGTTCTTC. It codes for CASSVLAGGISYNEQFF.

This clonotype was observed at least ten times. The chain couples TRBV6-1 to TRBJ1-2; D not resolved. In germline, CDR1 is MNHNS, CDR2 SASEGT. Trimming left V 6 bases short and J 10 bases short, with 21 bases between. The CDR3 is 14 amino acids. This CDR3 reads CASRLVTPTSDYTF. For the CDR3, the DNA is TGTGCCAGCAGACTTGTAACACCCACCTCTGACTACACCTTC.

On this clonotype itself: It is likely a read error: a sequence one base away is far more abundant. This chain links TRBV7-3 with TRBJ2-5, with TRBD2 matching 9 bases. Germline V gene sequence: CDR1 SGHTA, CDR2 FQGTGA. Trimming at V came to 5 bases and at J to 5 bases, leaving 15 bases not matched to a gene. The CDR3 consists of 17 residues. The CDR3 bases are TGTGCCAGCAGCCATAGGGGGCTAGCGGGGCCTGGGGAGACCCAGTACTTC. Its protein is CASSHRGLAGPGETQYF.

The chain employs TRBV15 and TRBJ1-1; D might be TRBD1 (5 bases). CDR1 and CDR2 (germline): LNHNV, YYDKDF (reference sequence). The CDR3 extends over 14 amino acids. Trimming stripped 3 bases from V and 1 base from J, with 9 bases between. CDR3 sequence: CATSSGAPNTEAFF. DNA of the CDR3: TGTGCCACCAGCAGTGGGGCACCGAACACTGAAGCTTTCTTT.

This clonotype showed up many times. V usage is TRBV29-1 and J usage is TRBJ1-1; no clear D gene. V was clipped by 1 base and J by 2 bases, with 11 bases between them. Germline V CDR1 and CDR2: SQVTM, ANQGSEA. The length of the CDR3 is 14 residues. The CDR3 nucleotides read TGCAGCGTTGAAGGTGGTCAGGTAAACACTGAAGCTTTCTTT. Protein: CSVEGGQVNTEAFF.

The chain uses TRBV27 and TRBJ2-1, with 9 positions matching TRBD2. CDR3 length: 18 residues. Germline trimming cut 4 bases from V and 8 bases from J; bases unmatched to any gene: 18. Germline values: CDR1 MNHEY, CDR2 SMNVEV (reference sequence). CDR3 coding DNA: TGTGCCAGCAGTTCCGGGGTAGCGGGGGCCCAAAAAACTCATGAGCAGTTCTTC. This codes for CASSSGVAGAQKTHEQFF.